One TCR beta chain is described in this entry. This study enrolled people aged roughly 18 to 100 from about two dozen US geographic areas. The germline V and J ends were trimmed by 5 bases and 5 bases, with 7 bases remaining between them. The CDR3 spans 11 residues. Germline CDR1 SGHTA, CDR2 FQGNSA. Here immunoSEQ multiplex PCR was the method, and the copy in TCRdb shows in-frame clones only, minus some. The sample has approximately 400,000 clones, around 87% seen once. These data come from a study of blood T cell repertoires in COVID-19. This chain joins TRBV7-2 and TRBJ2-7, with D unclear. This sequence originates from a man younger than 40 who had recovered from COVID-19. Sample: PBMCs or T cells enriched from blood (not recorded which). The CDR3 DNA sequence: TGTGCCAGCAGCCTATTTAACGAGCAGTACTTC. Residues: CASSLFNEQYF.